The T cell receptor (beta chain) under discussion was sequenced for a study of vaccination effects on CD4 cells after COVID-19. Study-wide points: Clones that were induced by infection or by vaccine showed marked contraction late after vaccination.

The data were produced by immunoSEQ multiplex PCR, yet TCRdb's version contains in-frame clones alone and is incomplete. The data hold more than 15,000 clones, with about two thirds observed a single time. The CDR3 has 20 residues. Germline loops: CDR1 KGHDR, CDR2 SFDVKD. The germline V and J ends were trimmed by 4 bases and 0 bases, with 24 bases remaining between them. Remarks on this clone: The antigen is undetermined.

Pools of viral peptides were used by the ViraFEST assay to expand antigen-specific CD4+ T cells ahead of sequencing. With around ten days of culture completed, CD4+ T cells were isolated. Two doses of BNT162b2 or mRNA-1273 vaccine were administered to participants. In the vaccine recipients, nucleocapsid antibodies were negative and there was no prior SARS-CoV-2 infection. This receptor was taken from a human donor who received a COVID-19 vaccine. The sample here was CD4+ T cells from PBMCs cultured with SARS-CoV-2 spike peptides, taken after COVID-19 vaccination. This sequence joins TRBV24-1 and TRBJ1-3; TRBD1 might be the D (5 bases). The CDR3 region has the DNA TGTGCCACCAGTGACCCTGAATCTTCGACAGCCCCGCTCTCTGGAAACACCATATATTTT. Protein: CATSDPESSTAPLSGNTIYF.